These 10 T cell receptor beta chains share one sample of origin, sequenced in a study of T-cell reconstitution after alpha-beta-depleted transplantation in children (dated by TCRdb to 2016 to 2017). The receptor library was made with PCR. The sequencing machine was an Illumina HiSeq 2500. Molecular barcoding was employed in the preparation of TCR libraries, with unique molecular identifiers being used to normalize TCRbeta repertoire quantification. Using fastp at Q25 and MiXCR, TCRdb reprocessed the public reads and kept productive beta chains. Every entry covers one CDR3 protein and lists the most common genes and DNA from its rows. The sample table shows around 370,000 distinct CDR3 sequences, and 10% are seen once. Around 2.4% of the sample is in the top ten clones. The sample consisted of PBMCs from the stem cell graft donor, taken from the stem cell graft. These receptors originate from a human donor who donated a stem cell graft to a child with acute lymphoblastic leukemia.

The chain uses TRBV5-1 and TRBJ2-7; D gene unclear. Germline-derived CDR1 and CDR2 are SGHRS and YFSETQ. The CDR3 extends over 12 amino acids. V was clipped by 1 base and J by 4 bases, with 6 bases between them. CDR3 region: CASSLLRYEQYF. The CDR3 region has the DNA TGCGCCAGCAGCTTGTTACGGTACGAGCAGTACTTC.

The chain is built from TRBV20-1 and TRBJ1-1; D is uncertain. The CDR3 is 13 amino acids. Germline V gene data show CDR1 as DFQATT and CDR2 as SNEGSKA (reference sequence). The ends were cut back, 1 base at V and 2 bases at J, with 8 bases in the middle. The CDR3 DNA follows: TGCAGTGCTAGAGCTAGGGTAAACACTGAAGCTTTCTTT. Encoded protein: CSARARVNTEAFF.

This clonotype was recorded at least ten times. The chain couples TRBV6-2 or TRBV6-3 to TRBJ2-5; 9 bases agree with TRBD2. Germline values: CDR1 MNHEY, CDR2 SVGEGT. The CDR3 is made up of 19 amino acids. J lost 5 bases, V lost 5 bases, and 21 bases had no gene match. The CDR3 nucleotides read TGTGCCAGCAGTAATCAGGAAGATTTGGCGGGAGGGCCTTTGGAGACCCAGTACTTC. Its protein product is CASSNQEDLAGGPLETQYF.

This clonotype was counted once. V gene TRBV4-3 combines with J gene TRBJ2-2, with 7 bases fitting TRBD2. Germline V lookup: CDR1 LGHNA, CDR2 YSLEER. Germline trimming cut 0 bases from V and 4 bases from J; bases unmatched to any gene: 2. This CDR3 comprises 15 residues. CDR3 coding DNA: TGCGCCAGCAGCCAAGAACCTAGCGGCACCGGGGAGCTGTTTTTT. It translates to CASSQEPSGTGELFF.

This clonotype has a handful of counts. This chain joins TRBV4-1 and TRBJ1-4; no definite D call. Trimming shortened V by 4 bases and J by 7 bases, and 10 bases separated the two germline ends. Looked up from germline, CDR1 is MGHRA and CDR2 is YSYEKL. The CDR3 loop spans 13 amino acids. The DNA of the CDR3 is TGCGCCAGCAGCCGCCTCACCCTTGAAAAACTGTTTTTT. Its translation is CASSRLTLEKLFF.

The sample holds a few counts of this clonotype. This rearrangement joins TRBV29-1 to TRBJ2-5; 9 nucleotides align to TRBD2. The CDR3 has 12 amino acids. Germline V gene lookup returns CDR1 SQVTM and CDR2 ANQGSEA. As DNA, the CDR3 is TGCAGTGGCCAGCGGGAGGAAGAGACCCAGTACTTC. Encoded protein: CSGQREEETQYF.

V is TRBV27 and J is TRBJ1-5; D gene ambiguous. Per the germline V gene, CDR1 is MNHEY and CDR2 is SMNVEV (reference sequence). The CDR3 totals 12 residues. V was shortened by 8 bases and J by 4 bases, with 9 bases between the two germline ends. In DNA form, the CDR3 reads TGTGCCAGCGCCGGGCAGAATCAGCCCCAGCATTTT. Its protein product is CASAGQNQPQHF.

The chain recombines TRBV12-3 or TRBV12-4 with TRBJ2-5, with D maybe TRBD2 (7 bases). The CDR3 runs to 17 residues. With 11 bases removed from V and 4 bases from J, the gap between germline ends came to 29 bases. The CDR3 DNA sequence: TGTGCCTCAGCCGGAAAAGATGGGGGAGGGGGTGGAGAGACCCAGTACTTC. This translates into CASAGKDGGGGGETQYF.

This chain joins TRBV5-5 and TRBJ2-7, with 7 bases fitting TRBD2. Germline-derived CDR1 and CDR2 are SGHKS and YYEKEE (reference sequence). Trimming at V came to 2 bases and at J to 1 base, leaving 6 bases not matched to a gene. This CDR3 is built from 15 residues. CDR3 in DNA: TGTGCCAGCAGCTTTACTAGCGCCCTGTCCTACGAGCAGTACTTC. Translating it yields CASSFTSALSYEQYF.

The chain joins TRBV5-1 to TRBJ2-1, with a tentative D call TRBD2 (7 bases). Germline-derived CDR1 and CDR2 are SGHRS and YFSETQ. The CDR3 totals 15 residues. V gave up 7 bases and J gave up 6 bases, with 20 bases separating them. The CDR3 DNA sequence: TGCGCCAGCGGCCTTAGGGGGAGGGCCGGCAATGAGCAGTTCTTC. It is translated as CASGLRGRAGNEQFF.